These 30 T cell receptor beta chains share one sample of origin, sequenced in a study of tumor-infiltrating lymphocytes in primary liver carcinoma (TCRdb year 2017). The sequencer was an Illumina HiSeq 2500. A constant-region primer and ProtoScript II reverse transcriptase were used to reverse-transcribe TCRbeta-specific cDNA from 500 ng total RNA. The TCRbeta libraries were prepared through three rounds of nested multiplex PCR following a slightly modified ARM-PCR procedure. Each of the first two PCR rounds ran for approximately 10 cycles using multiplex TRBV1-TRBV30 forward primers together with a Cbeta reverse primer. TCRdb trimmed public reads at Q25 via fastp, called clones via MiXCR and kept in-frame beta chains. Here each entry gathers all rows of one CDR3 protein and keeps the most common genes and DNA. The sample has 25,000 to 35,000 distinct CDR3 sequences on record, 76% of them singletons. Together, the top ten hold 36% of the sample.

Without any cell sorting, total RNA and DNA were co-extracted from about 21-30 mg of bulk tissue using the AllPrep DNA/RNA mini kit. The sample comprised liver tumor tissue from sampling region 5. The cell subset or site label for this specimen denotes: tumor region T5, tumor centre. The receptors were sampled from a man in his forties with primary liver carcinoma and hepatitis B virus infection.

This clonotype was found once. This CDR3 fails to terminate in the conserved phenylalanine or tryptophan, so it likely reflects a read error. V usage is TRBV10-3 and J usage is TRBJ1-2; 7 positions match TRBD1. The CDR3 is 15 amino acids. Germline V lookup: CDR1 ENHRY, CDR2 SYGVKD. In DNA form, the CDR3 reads TGTGCCATCAGTGCGACAGGGTCGGACGGATATGGTTACACCATC. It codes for CAISATGSDGYGYTI.

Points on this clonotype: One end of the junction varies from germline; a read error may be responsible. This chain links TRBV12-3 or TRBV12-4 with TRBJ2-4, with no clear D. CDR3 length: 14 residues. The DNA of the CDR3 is TGTGCCAGCAGCACCACAGTGGGCAAAAACAATCAGTACTTC. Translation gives CASSTTVGKNNQYF.

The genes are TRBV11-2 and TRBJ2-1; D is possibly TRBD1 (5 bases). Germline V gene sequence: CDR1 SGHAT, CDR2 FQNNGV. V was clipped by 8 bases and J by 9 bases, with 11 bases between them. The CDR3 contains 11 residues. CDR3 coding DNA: TGTGCCAGCCGACAGCATATTGAGCAGTTCTTC. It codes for CASRQHIEQFF. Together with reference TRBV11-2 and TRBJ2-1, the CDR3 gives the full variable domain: EAGVAQSPRYKIIEKRQSVAFWCNPISGHATLYWYQQILGQGPKLLIQFQNNGVVDDSQLPKDRFSAERLKGVDSTLKIQPAKLEDSAVYLCASRQHIEQFFGPGTRLTVL.

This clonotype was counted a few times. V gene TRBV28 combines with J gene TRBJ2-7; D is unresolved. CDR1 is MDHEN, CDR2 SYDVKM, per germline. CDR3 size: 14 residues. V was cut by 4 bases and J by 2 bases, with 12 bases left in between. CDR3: CASSWANVTYEQYF. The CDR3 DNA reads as TGTGCCAGCAGTTGGGCTAACGTAACCTACGAGCAGTACTTC.

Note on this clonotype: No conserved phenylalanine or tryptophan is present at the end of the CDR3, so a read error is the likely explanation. In DNA form, the CDR3 reads TGTGCCATCAGTGAATACGCGAGCGGGAGGAAAGATACGCAGTATCTT. Translated: CAISEYASGRKDTQYL. The V and J genes are TRBV10-3 and TRBJ2-3; 9 bases map to TRBD2. The germline CDR1 and CDR2 sequences are ENHRY and SYGVKD. This CDR3 contains 16 residues. V trimming: 3 bases; J trimming: 5 bases; junction bases outside the gene matches: 9.

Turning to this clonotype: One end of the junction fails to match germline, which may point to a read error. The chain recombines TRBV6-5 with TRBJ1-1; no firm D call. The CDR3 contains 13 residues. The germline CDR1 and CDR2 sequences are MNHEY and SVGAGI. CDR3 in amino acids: CPNSGQFNTEVFF. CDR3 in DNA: TGTCCCAACAGCGGGCAGTTCAACACTGAAGTTTTCTTT.

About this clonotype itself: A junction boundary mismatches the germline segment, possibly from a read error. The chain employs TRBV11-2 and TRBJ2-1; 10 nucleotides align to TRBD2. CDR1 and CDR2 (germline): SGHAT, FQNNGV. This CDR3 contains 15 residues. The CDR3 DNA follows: TGTGTCAGCTGCCCCCAGCGGGAGGGATTGGGTGTGCAGTTCTTC. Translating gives CVSCPQREGLGVQFF. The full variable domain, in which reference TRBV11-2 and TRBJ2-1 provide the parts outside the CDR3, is EAGVAQSPRYKIIEKRQSVAFWCNPISGHATLYWYQQILGQGPKLLIQFQNNGVVDDSQLPKDRFSAERLKGVDSTLKIQPAKLEDSAVYLCVSCPQREGLGVQFFGPGTRLTVL.

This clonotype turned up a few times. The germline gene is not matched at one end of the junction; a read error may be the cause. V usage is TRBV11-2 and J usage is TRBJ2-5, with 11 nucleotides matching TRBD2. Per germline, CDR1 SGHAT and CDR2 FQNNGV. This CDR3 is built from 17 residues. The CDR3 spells CASILDILAGGLETQYF. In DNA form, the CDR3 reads TGTGCCAGCATCTTAGATATCCTAGCGGGGGGTTTGGAGACCCAGTACTTC.

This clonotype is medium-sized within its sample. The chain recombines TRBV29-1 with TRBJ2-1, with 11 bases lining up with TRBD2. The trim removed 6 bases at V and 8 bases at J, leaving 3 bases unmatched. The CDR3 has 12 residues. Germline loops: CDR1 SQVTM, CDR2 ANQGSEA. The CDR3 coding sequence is TGCAGCGTCCGACTAGCGGGATATGAGCAGTTCTTC. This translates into CSVRLAGYEQFF.

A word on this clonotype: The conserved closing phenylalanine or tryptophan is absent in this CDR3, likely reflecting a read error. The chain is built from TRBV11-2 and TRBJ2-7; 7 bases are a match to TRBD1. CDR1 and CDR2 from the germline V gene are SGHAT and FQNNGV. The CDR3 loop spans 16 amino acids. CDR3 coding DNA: TGTGCCAGCAACTTAGATCTGGGGACAGAAATATACGAGCAGTACTCC. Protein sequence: CASNLDLGTEIYEQYS.

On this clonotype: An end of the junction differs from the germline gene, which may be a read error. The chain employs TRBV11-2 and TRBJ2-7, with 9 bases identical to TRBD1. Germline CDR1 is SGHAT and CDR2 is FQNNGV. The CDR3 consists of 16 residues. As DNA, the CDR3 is TGTGCCAGCAGTTTCGTACAGGGGGCCATACATAACGAGCACTACTTC. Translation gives CASSFVQGAIHNEHYF. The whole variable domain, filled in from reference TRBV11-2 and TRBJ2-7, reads EAGVAQSPRYKIIEKRQSVAFWCNPISGHATLYWYQQILGQGPKLLIQFQNNGVVDDSQLPKDRFSAERLKGVDSTLKIQPAKLEDSAVYLCASSFVQGAIHNEHYFGPGTRLTVT.

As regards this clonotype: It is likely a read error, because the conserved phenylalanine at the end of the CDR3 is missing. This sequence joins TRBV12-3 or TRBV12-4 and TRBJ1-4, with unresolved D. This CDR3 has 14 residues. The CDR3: CTSSPRVGNEKLFL. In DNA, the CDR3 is TGTACCAGCAGTCCCCGGGTGGGTAATGAAAAACTGTTTTTA.

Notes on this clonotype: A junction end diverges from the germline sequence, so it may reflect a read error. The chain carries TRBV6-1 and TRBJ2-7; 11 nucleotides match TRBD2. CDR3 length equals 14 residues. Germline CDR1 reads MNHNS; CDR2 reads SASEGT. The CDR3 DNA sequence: TGTGCTAGCAGTGTAGGACTAGCGGGCTACGAGCAGTACTTC. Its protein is CASSVGLAGYEQYF.

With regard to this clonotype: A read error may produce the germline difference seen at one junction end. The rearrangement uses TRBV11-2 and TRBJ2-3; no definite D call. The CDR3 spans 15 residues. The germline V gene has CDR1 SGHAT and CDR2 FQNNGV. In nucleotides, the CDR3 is TGTGTCAGCAGCTTAGCCCCCCTGACGATAGATACGCAGTATTTT. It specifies CVSSLAPLTIDTQYF.

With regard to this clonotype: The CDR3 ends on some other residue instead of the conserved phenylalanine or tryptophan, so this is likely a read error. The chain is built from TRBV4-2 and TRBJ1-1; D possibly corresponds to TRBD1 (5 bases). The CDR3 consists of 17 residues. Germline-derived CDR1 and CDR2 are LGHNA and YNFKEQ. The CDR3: CASSQEYGHGFWTEAFY. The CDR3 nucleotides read TGTGCTAGCAGCCAAGAGTACGGACATGGTTTTTGGACTGAAGCTTTCTAT.

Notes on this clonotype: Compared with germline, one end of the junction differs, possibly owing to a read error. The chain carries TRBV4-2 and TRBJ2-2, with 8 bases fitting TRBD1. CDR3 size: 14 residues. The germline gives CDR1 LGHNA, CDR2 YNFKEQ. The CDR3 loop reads CASSTGGCTGELLF. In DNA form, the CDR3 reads TGTGCCAGCAGCACAGGGGGTTGTACCGGGGAGCTGCTTTTT.

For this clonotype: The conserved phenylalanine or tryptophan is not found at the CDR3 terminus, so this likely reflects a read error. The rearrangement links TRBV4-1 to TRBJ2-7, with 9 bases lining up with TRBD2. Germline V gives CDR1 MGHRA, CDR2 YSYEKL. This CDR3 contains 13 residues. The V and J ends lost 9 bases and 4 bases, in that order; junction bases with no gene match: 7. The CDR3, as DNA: TGCGCCAGAAGTAGCGGGAGATGGTACGAGCAGTACCTC. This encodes CARSSGRWYEQYL.

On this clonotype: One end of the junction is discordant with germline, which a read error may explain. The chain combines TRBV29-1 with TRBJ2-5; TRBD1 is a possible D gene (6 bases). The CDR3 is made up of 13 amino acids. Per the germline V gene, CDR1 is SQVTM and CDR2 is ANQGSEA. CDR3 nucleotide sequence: TGCAGTGAACTCACCCAGGGGATGGAGACCCAGCACTTC. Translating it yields CSELTQGMETQHF. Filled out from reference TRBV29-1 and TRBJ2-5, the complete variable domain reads SAVISQKPSRDICQRGTSLTIQCQVDSQVTMMFWYRQQPGQSLTLIATANQGSEATYESGFVIDKFPISRPNLTFSTLTVSNMSPEDSSIYLCSELTQGMETQHFGPGTRLLVL.

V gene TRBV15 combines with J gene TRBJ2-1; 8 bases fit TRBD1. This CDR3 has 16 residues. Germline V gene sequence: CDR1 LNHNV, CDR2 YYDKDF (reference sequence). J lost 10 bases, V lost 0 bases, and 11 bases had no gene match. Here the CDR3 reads CATSRDLGQGLTEQFF. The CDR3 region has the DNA TGTGCCACCAGCAGAGATCTAGGACAGGGCTTAACCGAGCAGTTCTTC.

CDR3 residues: CASSIVAEGYNEQFF. In nucleotides, the CDR3 is TGTGCCAGCAGTATTGTAGCTGAGGGATACAATGAGCAGTTCTTC. The chain recombines TRBV11-2 with TRBJ2-1; D might be TRBD2 (5 bases). Germline V gene lookup returns CDR1 SGHAT and CDR2 FQNNGV. The germline V and J ends were trimmed by 6 bases and 4 bases, with 16 bases remaining between them. This CDR3 has 15 amino acids.

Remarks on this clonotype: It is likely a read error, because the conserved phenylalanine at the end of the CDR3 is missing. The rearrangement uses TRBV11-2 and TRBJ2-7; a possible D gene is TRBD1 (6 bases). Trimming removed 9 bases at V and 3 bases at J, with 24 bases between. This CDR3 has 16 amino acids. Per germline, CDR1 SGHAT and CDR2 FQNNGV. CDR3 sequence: CASNWGRGLQNYEQYY. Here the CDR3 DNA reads TGTGCCAGTAACTGGGGCAGGGGCCTCCAAAACTACGAGCAGTACTAC.

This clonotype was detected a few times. The CDR3 reads CASSDLDTGQPQHF. The CDR3 DNA follows: TGTGCCAGCAGCGACCTAGACACAGGTCAGCCCCAGCATTTT. The chain joins TRBV11-2 to TRBJ1-5, with D possibly TRBD1 on 5 matching bases. V gave up 5 bases and J gave up 6 bases, with 14 bases separating them. The CDR3 is made up of 14 amino acids. The germline gives CDR1 SGHAT, CDR2 FQNNGV.

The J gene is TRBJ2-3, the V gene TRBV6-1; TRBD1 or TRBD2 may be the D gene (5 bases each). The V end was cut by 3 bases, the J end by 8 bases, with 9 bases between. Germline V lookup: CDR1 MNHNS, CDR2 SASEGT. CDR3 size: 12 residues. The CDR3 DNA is TGTGCCAGCAGTGATGGGGGAGCTACGCAGTATTTT. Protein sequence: CASSDGGATQYF.

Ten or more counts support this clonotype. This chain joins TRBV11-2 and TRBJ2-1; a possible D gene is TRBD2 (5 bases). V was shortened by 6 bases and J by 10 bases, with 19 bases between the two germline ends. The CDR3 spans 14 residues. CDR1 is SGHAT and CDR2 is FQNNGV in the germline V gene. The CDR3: CASSPDSRYREQFF. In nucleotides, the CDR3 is TGTGCCAGCAGTCCGGACTCGAGGTATAGGGAGCAGTTCTTC.

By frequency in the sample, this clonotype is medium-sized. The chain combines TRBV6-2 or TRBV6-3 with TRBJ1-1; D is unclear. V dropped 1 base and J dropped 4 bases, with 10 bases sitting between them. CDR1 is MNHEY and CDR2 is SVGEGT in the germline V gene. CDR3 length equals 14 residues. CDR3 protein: CASSYWLGSTEAFF. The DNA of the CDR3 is TGTGCCAGCAGTTACTGGTTGGGCTCCACTGAAGCTTTCTTT.

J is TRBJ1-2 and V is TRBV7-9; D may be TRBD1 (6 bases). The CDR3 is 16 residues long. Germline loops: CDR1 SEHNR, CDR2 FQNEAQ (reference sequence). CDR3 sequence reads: CVNSPGGRLSQYGYTF. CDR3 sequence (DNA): TGTGTCAACAGCCCCGGGGGCAGGCTGTCCCAGTATGGCTACACCTTC.

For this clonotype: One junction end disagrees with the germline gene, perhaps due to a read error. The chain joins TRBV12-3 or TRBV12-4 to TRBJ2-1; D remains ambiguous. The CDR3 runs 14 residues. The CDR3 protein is CASGLYGNYNERFF. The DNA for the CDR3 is TGTGCCAGCGGTTTATACGGTAATTACAATGAGCGGTTCTTC.

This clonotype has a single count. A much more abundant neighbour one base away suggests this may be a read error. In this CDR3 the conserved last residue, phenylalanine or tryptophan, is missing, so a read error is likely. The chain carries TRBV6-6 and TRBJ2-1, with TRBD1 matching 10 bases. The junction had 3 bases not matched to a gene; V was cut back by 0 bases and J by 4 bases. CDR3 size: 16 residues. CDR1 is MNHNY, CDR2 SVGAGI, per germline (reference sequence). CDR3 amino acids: CASSYSPGQGYNEQFL. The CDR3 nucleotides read TGTGCCAGCAGTTACTCACCGGGACAGGGGTACAATGAGCAGTTCTTA.

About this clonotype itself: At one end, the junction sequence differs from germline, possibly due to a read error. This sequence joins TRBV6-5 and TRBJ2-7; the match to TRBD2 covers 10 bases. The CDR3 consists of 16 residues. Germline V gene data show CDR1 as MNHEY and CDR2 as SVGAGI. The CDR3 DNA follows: TGTGCCGGCAGTGCCTTACTAGCGGGATCAATTTACGAGCAGTACTTC. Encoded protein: CAGSALLAGSIYEQYF.

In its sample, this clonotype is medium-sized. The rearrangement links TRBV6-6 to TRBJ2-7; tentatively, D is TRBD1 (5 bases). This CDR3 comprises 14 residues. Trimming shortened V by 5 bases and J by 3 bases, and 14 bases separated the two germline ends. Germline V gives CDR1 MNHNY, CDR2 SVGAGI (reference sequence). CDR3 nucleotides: TGTGCCAGCAGTGATTCAGGCAGGGTCTACGAGCAGTACTTC. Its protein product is CASSDSGRVYEQYF.